The 14 T cell receptor beta chains below come from one sample, sequenced in a study of blood T cell repertoires in COVID-19. Here immunoSEQ multiplex PCR was the method, and the copy in TCRdb shows in-frame clones only, minus some. The repertoire has about 250,000 clones, less than 90% of them found once; the top ten carry about 3%. Source material: PBMCs or T cells enriched from blood (not recorded which). The source of these receptors is a woman in her 50s who had recovered from COVID-19.

This chain uses TRBV7-8 with TRBJ2-1, with D maybe TRBD2 (5 bases). The CDR3 has 16 amino acids. Germline V gene data show CDR1 as SGHVS and CDR2 as FQNEAQ. Trimming removed 5 bases at V and 0 bases at J, with 14 bases between. In DNA form, the CDR3 reads TGTGCCAGCAGCCGGCGGGCGTTGAGCTCCTACAATGAGCAGTTCTTC. This sequence encodes CASSRRALSSYNEQFF.

This chain joins TRBV28 and TRBJ1-2; 10 bases map to TRBD1. Germline V gene lookup returns CDR1 MDHEN and CDR2 SYDVKM. The trim removed 6 bases at V and 4 bases at J, leaving 8 bases unmatched. CDR3 length: 15 amino acids. CDR3 loop: CASSPPDRGFYGYTF. The CDR3 nucleotides read TGTGCCAGCAGCCCACCGGACAGGGGGTTCTATGGCTACACCTTC.

This rearrangement joins TRBV2 to TRBJ2-2, with D tentatively TRBD1 (6 bases). Trimming removed 6 bases at V and 0 bases at J, with 11 bases between. Germline loops: CDR1 SNHLY, CDR2 FYNNEI. This CDR3 is 15 amino acids long. The CDR3 region is CASSPGTTNTGELFF. The CDR3 DNA reads TGTGCCAGCAGCCCCGGGACAACGAACACCGGGGAGCTGTTTTTT.

The chain is built from TRBV7-2 and TRBJ2-3, with D possibly TRBD2 on 6 matching bases. The CDR3 consists of 15 residues. The V end was cut by 4 bases, the J end by 1 base, with 12 bases between. The germline V gene has CDR1 SGHTA and CDR2 FQGNSA. The CDR3 DNA sequence: TGTGCCAGCAGCTCCCCCGGGACTGGCACAGATACGCAGTATTTT. Its protein is CASSSPGTGTDTQYF.

The gene calls are TRBV5-5 and TRBJ1-5, with TRBD1 as a possible D gene (5 bases). V was clipped by 3 bases and J by 2 bases, with 9 bases between them. The CDR3 contains 14 residues. Germline V gene data show CDR1 as SGHKS and CDR2 as YYEKEE (reference sequence). The CDR3 here is CASSSGSGNQPQHF. The CDR3 region has the DNA TGTGCCAGCAGCTCAGGGTCGGGCAATCAGCCCCAGCATTTT.

To note about this clone: Different DNA sequences within this sample yield the same CDR3. V gene TRBV27 combines with J gene TRBJ1-5; no clear D gene. V lost 5 bases and J lost 2, with 7 bases in between. CDR1 and CDR2 from the germline V gene are MNHEY and SMNVEV (reference sequence). This CDR3 has 13 residues. The CDR3 nucleotides are TGTGCCAGCAGTCGTCGGGGCAATCAGCCCCAGCATTTT. Translation gives CASSRRGNQPQHF.

The rearrangement joins TRBV28 to TRBJ1-1; 7 bases align to TRBD1. Trimming cost V 7 bases and J 1 base; bases outside gene matches: 6. The CDR3 consists of 14 residues. Germline values: CDR1 MDHEN, CDR2 SYDVKM. The CDR3 reads CASKDRYSNTEAFF. In DNA, the CDR3 is TGTGCCAGCAAGGACAGGTATTCGAACACTGAAGCTTTCTTT.

This clone was seen more than once but under ten times. The chain combines TRBV30 with TRBJ1-1; D uncertain. The ends were cut back, 0 bases at V and 3 bases at J, with 5 bases in the middle. This CDR3 comprises 12 residues. CDR1 GTSNPN and CDR2 SVGIG come from the germline V gene (reference sequence). CDR3 bases: TGTGCCTGGAGTGTCGGGTACACTGAAGCTTTCTTT. Amino acid sequence: CAWSVGYTEAFF.

The V call is TRBV29-1, the J call TRBJ2-3; D might be TRBD1 (5 bases). V gave up 7 bases and J gave up 6 bases, with 14 bases separating them. The CDR3 is 12 amino acids. Germline V gene data show CDR1 as SQVTM and CDR2 as ANQGSEA. In nucleotides, the CDR3 is TGCAGCGCCGGAGACCCAGGGGATACGCAGTATTTT. It specifies CSAGDPGDTQYF.

The rearrangement joins TRBV6-1 to TRBJ2-7; TRBD1 aligns across 10 bases. Germline CDR1 and CDR2: MNHNS and SASEGT. This CDR3 region has 19 residues. V lost 1 base, J lost 2 bases, and 14 bases stayed unmatched. CDR3 DNA: TGTGCCAGCAGTGAAGTAGTCATTCCCGGGACAGGGGCCCCCTACGAGCAGTACTTC. Encoded protein: CASSEVVIPGTGAPYEQYF.

As regards this clone: Germline is not matched at one junction end, which may reflect a read error. This chain links TRBV14 with TRBJ2-5; TRBD2 is a possible D gene (7 bases). The CDR3 runs to 15 residues. Germline V gene sequence: CDR1 SGHDN, CDR2 FVKESK. CDR3 sequence (DNA): TGTGCCAGCAGCCAACCCCCAGGGGAACGGGAGGCCCTCCACTTC. It is translated as CASSQPPGEREALHF.

The chain links TRBV7-2 to TRBJ1-5; D not certain. In germline, CDR1 is SGHTA, CDR2 FQGNSA. Trimming took 1 base from V and 7 from J, leaving 14 bases between them. The CDR3 is 15 residues long. The CDR3, as DNA: TGTGCCAGCAGCTTAGTTGCGGGGATTGGGCAGCCCCAGCATTTT. It specifies CASSLVAGIGQPQHF. The full variable domain, its missing parts supplied by reference TRBV7-2 and TRBJ1-5, is GAGVSQSPSNKVTEKGKDVELRCDPISGHTALYWYRQSLGQGLEFLIYFQGNSAPDKSGLPSDRFSAERTGGSVSTLTIQRTQQEDSAVYLCASSLVAGIGQPQHFGDGTRLSIL.

This chain joins TRBV12-5 and TRBJ2-6; no firm D call. The CDR3 length is 13 residues. CDR1 LGHNT and CDR2 FRNRAP come from the germline V gene. V was cut by 3 bases and J by 4 bases, with 4 bases left in between. This CDR3 reads CASGFSGANVLTF. DNA of the CDR3: TGTGCTAGTGGTTTTTCAGGGGCCAACGTCCTGACTTTC.

The chain combines TRBV11-2 with TRBJ2-7; D is unclear. Per the germline V gene, CDR1 is SGHAT and CDR2 is FQNNGV. The CDR3 is 15 amino acids. The V end was cut by 1 base, the J end by 0 bases, with 10 bases between. The CDR3 DNA follows: TGTGCCAGCAGCTTAGGGTCCGTGAGCTCCTACGAGCAGTACTTC. Protein sequence: CASSLGSVSSYEQYF.